One sample yielded the 29 T cell receptor beta chains listed below, sequenced in a study of blood T cell repertoires in COVID-19 (dated by TCRdb to the early 2020s). Libraries were made using the immunoSEQ multiplex PCR assay. What TCRdb holds here is the immuneACCESS table cut down to in-frame rearrangements. Part of the clones is not present; checked against another copy, under half of the missing clones reflect an unresolved V gene, and the others are unexplained. This sample gives 450,000 to 500,000 clones in total; 80% to 90% of them show up just once. Around 7.9% of the sample is held by the ten biggest clonotypes. Sequences were obtained from PBMCs or T cells enriched from blood (not recorded which). These receptors originate from an older woman who had recovered from COVID-19.

V and J are TRBV28 and TRBJ1-5, with D tentatively TRBD1 (6 bases). CDR1 and CDR2 from the germline V gene are MDHEN and SYDVKM. Trimming removed 3 bases at V and 1 base at J, with 13 bases between. The CDR3 loop spans 16 amino acids. The CDR3 spells CASSLGTISSNQPQHF. CDR3 nucleotides: TGTGCCAGCAGTTTGGGGACAATCTCCAGCAATCAGCCCCAGCATTTT.

The rearrangement uses TRBV21-1 and TRBJ1-5; the table's TRBD1 call for D was not verified on the DNA. TRBV21-1 is recorded as a pseudogene. CDR3 length equals 15 residues. As DNA, the CDR3 is TGTGCCAGCAGCAATGGGACAGGGACTTTTCAGCCCCAGCATTTT. It specifies CASSNGTGTFQPQHF.

This chain connects TRBV29-1 to TRBJ1-2; possibly TRBD1 for D (6 bases). The germline gives CDR1 SQVTM, CDR2 ANQGSEA. Trimming left V 7 bases short and J 7 bases short, with 13 bases between. The length of the CDR3 is 11 residues. The CDR3 is CSARTGFGYTF. CDR3 sequence (DNA): TGCAGCGCCCGCACAGGGTTTGGCTACACCTTC.

The chain joins TRBV24-1 to TRBJ2-6; 9 bases are shared with TRBD1. The trim removed 3 bases at V and 2 bases at J, leaving 1 base unmatched. This CDR3 spans 16 amino acids. The germline CDR1 and CDR2 sequences are KGHDR and SFDVKD. CDR3 coding DNA: TGTGCCACCAGTGATAGACAGGGGGCTGGGGCCAACGTCCTGACTTTC. Protein sequence: CATSDRQGAGANVLTF.

CDR3 in DNA: TGTGCCAGCAGCGGCGGGGGGCGGGGAGATACGCAGTATTTT. Amino acid sequence: CASSGGGRGDTQYF. The chain couples TRBV2 to TRBJ2-3; 8 bases fit TRBD2. J was trimmed by 5 bases and V by 6 bases; bases with no gene match: 7. The CDR3 is made up of 14 amino acids. Germline V gives CDR1 SNHLY, CDR2 FYNNEI.

The chain has TRBV6-1 and TRBJ1-1, with D possibly being TRBD1 (6 bases). From germline, CDR1 is MNHNS and CDR2 SASEGT. CDR3 length equals 14 residues. With 3 bases removed from V and 0 bases from J, the gap between germline ends came to 8 bases. The CDR3 sequence: CASSEGHLNTEAFF. The CDR3 DNA sequence: TGTGCCAGCAGTGAGGGACACCTGAACACTGAAGCTTTCTTT.

The chain couples TRBV5-6 to TRBJ2-7; a possible D gene is TRBD2 (6 bases). Trimming cost V 4 bases and J 5 bases, with 16 bases left between them. The CDR3 contains 14 residues. The V gene's germline CDR1 is SGHDT and CDR2 YYEEEE. The CDR3 DNA sequence: TGTGCCAGCAGCCTTCTCGGCGGACTAAACGAGCAGTACGTC. Its protein is CASSLLGGLNEQYV.

This clone was counted once. The chain links TRBV11-2 to TRBJ1-1; D is uncertain. The ends were cut back, 3 bases at V and 8 bases at J, with 7 bases in the middle. Germline V gene data show CDR1 as SGHAT and CDR2 as FQNNGV. This CDR3 has 11 residues. The CDR3 nucleotides read TGTGCCAGCAGCTTCATAGCGGAAGCTTTCTTT. Protein product: CASSFIAEAFF.

V usage is TRBV9 and J usage is TRBJ1-1; possibly TRBD1 for D (6 bases). The V gene lost 5 bases and the J gene lost 6 bases, with 17 bases spanning the gap. The germline V gene has CDR1 SGDLS and CDR2 YYNGEE. This CDR3 contains 14 residues. CDR3 sequence reads: CASRADSPLAEAFF. The CDR3 region has the DNA TGTGCCAGCAGAGCGGACAGCCCATTAGCTGAAGCTTTCTTT.

V gene TRBV25-1 combines with J gene TRBJ2-7; D is possibly TRBD1 (5 bases). The germline gives CDR1 MGHDK, CDR2 SYGVNS. The CDR3 covers 16 residues. V lost 0 bases, J lost 3 bases, and 15 bases lay in between. The CDR3 reads CASSEYKGAGHYEQYV. In DNA, the CDR3 is TGTGCCAGCAGTGAATATAAAGGGGCAGGGCACTACGAGCAGTACGTC.

This rearrangement joins TRBV30 to TRBJ1-6; the D is unclear. V was pared by 0 bases and J by 4 bases, with 4 bases between. There are 13 residues in the CDR3. CDR1 and CDR2 from the germline V gene are GTSNPN and SVGIG (reference sequence). The DNA of the CDR3 is TGTGCCTGGAGTGTAGAGTATAATTCACCCCTCCACTTT. Residues: CAWSVEYNSPLHF.

The chain links TRBV7-8 to TRBJ2-2; D possibly corresponds to TRBD1 (6 bases). CDR1 and CDR2 from the germline V gene are SGHVS and FQNEAQ. CDR3 length: 17 amino acids. Deletions cut 5 bases from V and 3 bases from J, with 19 bases between. CDR3 nucleotide sequence: TGTGCCAGCAGCGCCACCCACGCAGGGGTCGACACCGGGGAGCTGTTTTTT. Translating gives CASSATHAGVDTGELFF.

The chain combines TRBV19 with TRBJ1-5; 9 positions match TRBD1. Germline V lookup: CDR1 LNHDA, CDR2 SQIVND (reference sequence). The CDR3 length is 13 residues. V trimming: 9 bases; J trimming: 6 bases; junction bases outside the gene matches: 6. The CDR3 coding sequence is TGTGCCAGCCAGGACAGGGGAGGTCAGCCCCAGCATTTT. Its protein is CASQDRGGQPQHF.

This chain links TRBV12-3 or TRBV12-4 with TRBJ1-6; D remains unclear. The V end was cut by 3 bases, the J end by 11 bases, with 8 bases between. CDR3 size: 12 residues. CDR3 sequence reads: CASSFGGAPLHF. CDR3 sequence (DNA): TGTGCCAGCAGTTTCGGAGGCGCACCCCTCCACTTT.

The chain employs TRBV3-1 (or the pseudogene TRBV3-2) and TRBJ2-7; D is possibly TRBD2 (6 bases). Germline V gene data show CDR1 as LGHDT and CDR2 as YNNKEL (reference sequence). This CDR3 is built from 13 residues. Trimming took off 0 bases at V and 9 bases at J, with 12 bases between the two ends. CDR3 region: CASSQDRRGWQYF. The CDR3 DNA sequence: TGTGCCAGCAGCCAAGATCGGAGGGGCTGGCAGTACTTC.

V and J are TRBV9 and TRBJ1-1; perhaps TRBD1 as D (5 bases). CDR1 and CDR2 (germline): SGDLS, YYNGEE. This CDR3 has 13 residues. V dropped 4 bases and J dropped 1 base, with 8 bases sitting between them. This CDR3 is CASSFGQNTEAFF. CDR3 bases: TGTGCCAGCAGCTTTGGACAGAACACTGAAGCTTTCTTT.

The DNA for the CDR3 is TGTGCCAGCGGGGCGGGGGGTTACAATGAGCAGTTCTTC. This translates into CASGAGGYNEQFF. The chain carries TRBV12-3 or TRBV12-4 and TRBJ2-1; 8 positions match TRBD2. The trim removed 8 bases at V and 4 bases at J, leaving 4 bases unmatched. This CDR3 comprises 13 residues.

The rearrangement links TRBV5-8 to TRBJ1-1; no firm D call. Germline V gene data show CDR1 as SGHTS and CDR2 as YDEGEE. The V and J ends lost 5 bases and 3 bases respectively, with 17 bases between them. The CDR3 sequence is 15 residues long. Here the CDR3 DNA reads TGTGCCAGCAGAATTGACGGGGATGGGGACACTGAAGCTTTCTTT. It codes for CASRIDGDGDTEAFF. The full variable domain, its missing parts supplied by reference TRBV5-8 and TRBJ1-1, is EAGVTQSPTHLIKTRGQQATLRCSPISGHTSVYWYQQALGLGLQFLLWYDEGEERNRGNFPPRFSGRQFPNYSSELNVNALELEDSALYLCASRIDGDGDTEAFFGQGTRLTVV.

This clone was found once. This chain joins TRBV3-1 (or the pseudogene TRBV3-2) and TRBJ2-3, with 10 bases lining up with TRBD2. The trim removed 7 bases at V and 9 bases at J, leaving 7 bases unmatched. CDR1 and CDR2 (germline): LGHDT, YNNKEL (reference sequence). The CDR3 loop spans 13 amino acids. The CDR3 DNA reads TGTGCCAGCACCCCGGTAGCGGGGGGAACGCAGTATTTT. This translates into CASTPVAGGTQYF.

The V and J genes are TRBV19 and TRBJ2-4, with a tentative D call TRBD1 (5 bases). Looked up from germline, CDR1 is LNHDA and CDR2 is SQIVND (reference sequence). CDR3 length equals 15 residues. V shed 2 bases and J shed 8 bases, with 16 bases lying between them. The CDR3 spells CASSIMDGLGDIQYF. CDR3 in DNA: TGTGCCAGTAGTATAATGGACGGGCTAGGGGACATTCAGTACTTC.

The chain links TRBV5-1 to TRBJ2-3, with D maybe TRBD1 (5 bases). The germline CDR1 and CDR2 sequences are SGHRS and YFSETQ. Deletions cut 0 bases from V and 6 bases from J, with 14 bases between. The CDR3 is 15 residues long. The CDR3 spells CASSLGQPLEDTQYF. The CDR3 DNA is TGCGCCAGCAGCTTGGGACAGCCTTTGGAGGATACGCAGTATTTT.

CDR3 amino acids: CASSSWSGRATEAFF. In nucleotides, the CDR3 is TGTGCCAGCAGCTCCTGGAGCGGTCGGGCCACTGAAGCTTTCTTT. The rearrangement joins TRBV11-2 to TRBJ1-1, with unresolved D. With 4 bases removed from V and 4 bases from J, the gap between germline ends came to 16 bases. CDR1 is SGHAT, CDR2 FQNNGV, per germline. This CDR3 contains 15 residues.

V and J are TRBV5-1 and TRBJ1-4, with TRBD1 matching 8 bases. The CDR3 runs to 14 residues. Per the germline V gene, CDR1 is SGHRS and CDR2 is YFSETQ. Trimming removed 4 bases from V and 7 bases from J; junction bases left unmatched: 6. The CDR3 DNA follows: TGCGCCAGCAGCCCTACAGGGGGGGGTGAAAAACTGTTTTTT. Translation gives CASSPTGGGEKLFF.

In its sample, this clone was seen once. The V call is TRBV5-4, the J call TRBJ1-5, with no clear D. The CDR3 extends over 14 amino acids. CDR1 and CDR2 (germline): SGHNT, YYREEE (reference sequence). V was trimmed by 1 base and J by 4 bases, leaving 9 bases between them. CDR3 nucleotide sequence: TGTGCCAGCAGCTTGCCAGGTCCAAATCAGCCCCAGCATTTT. This sequence encodes CASSLPGPNQPQHF.

This chain connects TRBV6-5 to TRBJ1-5, with a possible D match to TRBD1 (5 bases). CDR1 MNHEY and CDR2 SVGAGI come from the germline V gene. The CDR3 consists of 12 residues. Trimming shortened V by 4 bases and J by 13 bases, and 14 bases separated the two germline ends. The CDR3 sequence is CASSSRTGLQHF. In DNA, the CDR3 is TGTGCCAGCAGTTCTAGGACGGGACTTCAGCATTTT.

The chain couples TRBV5-6 to TRBJ1-2, with TRBD1 as a possible D gene (5 bases). The CDR3 is 14 amino acids. Germline-derived CDR1 and CDR2 are SGHDT and YYEEEE. Trimming took 2 bases from V and 5 from J, leaving 13 bases between them. Written as DNA, the CDR3 is TGTGCCAGCAGCTTAGGGGTCGGAAAATATGGCTACACCTTC. It encodes CASSLGVGKYGYTF.

The chain combines TRBV5-1 with TRBJ2-2; 8 nucleotides agree with TRBD1. The trim removed 7 bases at V and 0 bases at J, leaving 2 bases unmatched. The CDR3 length is 14 residues. In germline, CDR1 is SGHRS, CDR2 YFSETQ. The CDR3 loop reads CASGQGSNTGELFF. CDR3 DNA sequence: TGCGCCAGCGGACAGGGTTCGAACACCGGGGAGCTGTTTTTT.

The chain links TRBV2 to TRBJ1-4, with D unresolved. The ends were cut back, 4 bases at V and 3 bases at J, with 9 bases in the middle. Germline CDR1 and CDR2: SNHLY and FYNNEI. CDR3 length: 14 residues. CDR3 DNA: TGTGCCAGCAGTGGACTGTACGCTAATGAAAAACTGTTTTTT. The encoded protein is CASSGLYANEKLFF.

The V gene is TRBV2, the J gene TRBJ1-3; TRBD1 aligns across 8 bases. Per germline, CDR1 SNHLY and CDR2 FYNNEI. This CDR3 has 15 amino acids. V shed 6 bases and J 3 bases; nucleotides not matched to a gene: 7. The CDR3 nucleotides are TGTGCCAGCAGGATGGACAGGGAGAGTGGAAACACCATATATTTT. This translates into CASRMDRESGNTIYF.